Shown below are 25 T cell receptor beta chains from a single sample sequenced in a study of spatial heterogeneity in lung cancer. MiXCR was run by TCRdb on the 5' RACE reads, yielding one entry per CDR3 protein. This table holds tens of thousands of distinct CDR3 sequences, approximately 18% found once. Time point defined: sample taken at primary tumor resection. Sequencing of whole RNA from tumor, nontumor lung or frozen PBMC involved no sorting. The material sequenced was PBMCs, taken at surgery. These receptors all stem from a male donor with early-stage non-small cell lung cancer.

The genes are TRBV20-1 and TRBJ2-5, with 12 bases matching TRBD2. With V trimmed by 6 bases and J by 2 bases, 13 bases remained unmatched. Germline values: CDR1 DFQATT, CDR2 SNEGSKA (reference sequence). The CDR3 is made up of 17 amino acids. Written as DNA, the CDR3 is TGCAGTGCGGCCGGGACTAGCGGGTCCCGATCGCAAGAGACCCAGTACTTC. This sequence encodes CSAAGTSGSRSQETQYF.

This chain uses TRBV7-3 with TRBJ1-1, with a tentative D call TRBD1 (6 bases). V was shortened by 5 bases and J by 1 base, with 14 bases between the two germline ends. Looked up from germline, CDR1 is SGHTA and CDR2 is FQGTGA. The CDR3 consists of 15 residues. CDR3 sequence: CASSPAGHSNTEAFF. In DNA form, the CDR3 reads TGTGCCAGCAGCCCAGCGGGACATTCGAACACTGAAGCTTTCTTT.

This chain uses TRBV12-3 or TRBV12-4 with TRBJ1-4; tentative D call: TRBD1 (5 bases). The CDR3 is 18 amino acids. V shed 5 bases and J shed 2 bases, with 21 bases lying between them. CDR3 in amino acids: CASSPGGGELVTNEKLFF. The CDR3 region has the DNA TGTGCCAGCAGTCCCGGGGGAGGGGAATTGGTGACTAATGAAAAACTGTTTTTT.

This clonotype was seen a few times. The V and J genes are TRBV30 and TRBJ2-7; D might be TRBD2 (7 bases). The ends were cut back, 1 base at V and 7 bases at J, with 26 bases in the middle. The CDR3 sequence is 17 residues long. From germline, CDR1 is GTSNPN and CDR2 SVGIG (reference sequence). CDR3 region: CAWSGFRGGGRSEEQYF. DNA of the CDR3: TGTGCCTGGAGTGGGTTTAGAGGGGGAGGGCGTAGTGAGGAGCAGTACTTC.

This rearrangement joins TRBV10-2 to TRBJ2-2; 8 bases line up with TRBD2. The CDR3 consists of 17 residues. The germline V gene encodes CDR1 WSHSY and CDR2 SAAADI. V gave up 3 bases and J gave up 6 bases; unmatched junction bases: 12. The CDR3 region has the DNA TGCGCCAGCAGTGACGGGGGTGCTAGCGGGTCCCCCGGGGAGCTGTTTTTT. Amino acid sequence: CASSDGGASGSPGELFF.

This clonotype has more than one count but fewer than ten. The genes are TRBV28 and TRBJ2-7; either TRBD1 or TRBD2 may fit D (5 bases each). The V gene lost 2 bases and the J gene lost 4 bases, with 9 bases spanning the gap. Germline loops: CDR1 MDHEN, CDR2 SYDVKM. The length of the CDR3 is 13 residues. In DNA, the CDR3 is TGTGCCAGCAGTTTACAGGGACCTTACGAGCAGTACTTC. Its translation: CASSLQGPYEQYF.

J is TRBJ2-1 and V is TRBV7-3, with 8 positions matching TRBD2. The germline gives CDR1 SGHTA, CDR2 FQGTGA. This CDR3 comprises 15 residues. Germline trimming cut 3 bases from V and 4 bases from J; bases unmatched to any gene: 5. The CDR3 coding sequence is TGTGCCAGCAGCTTGGGTAGCGGGGAGTACAATGAGCAGTTCTTC. This gives the protein CASSLGSGEYNEQFF.

This chain joins TRBV7-6 and TRBJ2-2, with D possibly matching TRBD2 (6 bases). Per the germline V gene, CDR1 is SGHVS and CDR2 is FNYEAQ. V dropped 6 bases and J dropped 4 bases, with 18 bases sitting between them. There are 16 residues in the CDR3. CDR3 in amino acids: CASRSNLAGSTGELFF. Written as DNA, the CDR3 is TGTGCCAGCAGATCTAACCTGGCGGGGAGCACCGGGGAGCTGTTTTTT.

This clonotype was seen ten or more times. The chain is built from TRBV5-1 and TRBJ1-1; TRBD1 agrees at 7 bases. Trimming took 4 bases from V and 3 from J; bases not matched to a gene: 6. In germline, CDR1 is SGHRS, CDR2 YFSETQ. The CDR3 length is 14 residues. CDR3 sequence (DNA): TGCGCCAGCAGCAGAGAACAGGGGTACACTGAAGCTTTCTTT. Translation: CASSREQGYTEAFF.

This clonotype was detected a few times. The chain couples TRBV5-1 to TRBJ2-7; D is perhaps TRBD1 (6 bases). The CDR3 runs 14 residues. Germline V gene lookup returns CDR1 SGHRS and CDR2 YFSETQ. Trimming stripped 0 bases from V and 6 bases from J, with 13 bases between. CDR3 DNA: TGCGCCAGCAGCTTGGGGCGGACAGCGTTCGAGCAGTACTTC. Translation gives CASSLGRTAFEQYF.

This clonotype was counted between two and nine times. The chain is built from TRBV2 and TRBJ1-1; TRBD1 might be the D (5 bases). The ends were cut back, 5 bases at V and 5 bases at J, with 12 bases in the middle. CDR3 length: 13 residues. The germline CDR1 and CDR2 sequences are SNHLY and FYNNEI. The CDR3 nucleotides are TGTGCCAGCAGTTGGGGTGAGGGGACTGAAGCTTTCTTT. This translates into CASSWGEGTEAFF.

Details on this clonotype: The germline gene is not matched at one end of the junction; a read error may be the cause. The chain links TRBV5-1 to TRBJ2-1; a weak D match, TRBD2 (5 bases). The CDR3 covers 15 residues. Germline-derived CDR1 and CDR2 are SGHRS and YFSETQ. The chain's CDR3 is CASSLTGRVLNKQFF. The CDR3 DNA follows: TGCGCCAGCAGCTTGACGGGAAGGGTTCTCAATAAGCAGTTCTTC.

The chain couples TRBV7-3 to TRBJ2-3; D is unresolved. The length of the CDR3 is 14 residues. Trimming took off 2 bases at V and 9 bases at J, with 15 bases between the two ends. Germline V gene lookup returns CDR1 SGHTA and CDR2 FQGTGA. CDR3 region: CASSLLGLDGTQYF. In DNA form, the CDR3 reads TGTGCCAGCAGCTTATTGGGATTAGATGGCACGCAGTATTTT.

This chain joins TRBV7-3 and TRBJ2-3, with a possible D match to TRBD1 (5 bases). Trimming pared 5 bases from V and 7 bases from J, leaving 19 bases between. The CDR3 is 15 amino acids. The germline CDR1 and CDR2 sequences are SGHTA and FQGTGA. The CDR3 DNA is TGTGCCAGCAGCCCACTGGAGCAGGGTCGGAATACGCAGTATTTT. Residues: CASSPLEQGRNTQYF.

The rearrangement links TRBV5-6 to TRBJ2-5; perhaps TRBD1 as D (5 bases). Per germline, CDR1 SGHDT and CDR2 YYEEEE. The CDR3 contains 14 residues. V was pared by 0 bases and J by 0 bases, with 6 bases between. The CDR3 here is CASSLGQYQETQYF. The DNA for the CDR3 is TGTGCCAGCAGCTTGGGACAGTACCAAGAGACCCAGTACTTC. Full variable domain (rest looked up from reference TRBV5-6 and TRBJ2-5): DAGVTQSPTHLIKTRGQQVTLRCSPKSGHDTVSWYQQALGQGPQFIFQYYEEEERQRGNFPDRFSGHQFPNYSSELNVNALLLGDSALYLCASSLGQYQETQYFGPGTRLLVL.

V and J are TRBV4-3 and TRBJ2-3, with 12 nucleotides matching TRBD2. The ends lost 4 bases at V and 0 bases at J; junction bases unmatched: 5. Looked up from germline, CDR1 is LGHNA and CDR2 is YSLEER. This CDR3 comprises 17 residues. In nucleotides, the CDR3 is TGCGCCAGCAGCCCCGGACTAGCGGGGCCTAGCACAGATACGCAGTATTTT. This gives the protein CASSPGLAGPSTDTQYF.

The chain couples TRBV5-1 to TRBJ2-7, with TRBD1 matching 8 bases. The length of the CDR3 is 16 residues. Germline V lookup: CDR1 SGHRS, CDR2 YFSETQ. The V segment lost 6 bases and the J segment 0 bases; nucleotides outside the gene matches: 11. DNA for the CDR3: TGCGCCAGCACCCAGACCGGGACAGGCCTCTCCTACGAGCAGTACTTC. Translating gives CASTQTGTGLSYEQYF.

This clonotype appeared a few times. The chain has TRBV29-1 and TRBJ2-6; 9 nucleotides agree with TRBD1. V dropped 5 bases and J dropped 0; count of bases not matched to a gene: 5. The CDR3 is 16 residues long. Germline CDR1 is SQVTM and CDR2 is ANQGSEA. The CDR3 loop is CSVPGTGNSGANVLTF. CDR3 DNA: TGCAGCGTTCCCGGGACAGGGAACTCTGGGGCCAACGTCCTGACTTTC.

The chain combines TRBV7-2 with TRBJ2-5, with a weak D call TRBD2 (5 bases). CDR3 length: 16 amino acids. Germline-derived CDR1 and CDR2 are SGHTA and FQGNSA. Trimming stripped 6 bases from V and 3 bases from J, with 20 bases between. CDR3 coding DNA: TGTGCCAGCAGACCACCGTCCGGGGTGGGGAAAGAGACCCAGTACTTC. This gives the protein CASRPPSGVGKETQYF.

In its sample, this clonotype was seen a few times. This chain links TRBV19 with TRBJ2-7, with 8 nucleotides matching TRBD1. J was trimmed by 5 bases and V by 10 bases; bases with no gene match: 13. The CDR3 spans 14 residues. Germline V gives CDR1 LNHDA, CDR2 SQIVND (reference sequence). This CDR3 reads CATWAGTGPHEQYF. In DNA form, the CDR3 reads TGTGCCACCTGGGCCGGGACAGGACCCCACGAGCAGTACTTC.

The chain uses TRBV28 and TRBJ2-5; 14 bases are a match to TRBD2. The CDR3 is 20 amino acids. CDR1 is MDHEN and CDR2 is SYDVKM in the germline V gene. J lost 4 bases, V lost 3 bases, and 16 bases had no gene match. The CDR3 DNA reads TGTGCCAGCAGTTTTAGCCGTCCGGGACTAGCGGGGGCCAAGTCAGAGACCCAGTACTTC. Protein product: CASSFSRPGLAGAKSETQYF.

The V gene is TRBV20-1, the J gene TRBJ2-1, with TRBD2 matching over 8 bases. After removal of 6 bases from V and 3 bases from J, the junction contained 7 bases not matched to a gene. The CDR3 covers 14 residues. Germline CDR1 DFQATT, CDR2 SNEGSKA (reference sequence). CDR3 nucleotides: TGCAGTGCACCTAAGAGCGGGAGCTACAATGAGCAGTTCTTC. It translates to CSAPKSGSYNEQFF.

This clonotype was seen only a few times. The chain is built from TRBV7-2 and TRBJ2-3, with 7 bases fitting TRBD2. The CDR3 consists of 16 residues. V gave up 2 bases and J gave up 4 bases; unmatched junction bases: 9. Germline CDR1 SGHTA, CDR2 FQGNSA. The CDR3 DNA follows: TGTGCCAGCAGCTTATTCGGACTAGTAATCTCAGATACGCAGTATTTT. Protein sequence: CASSLFGLVISDTQYF.

This clonotype was recorded a few times. The chain employs TRBV11-2 and TRBJ2-2, with D possibly being TRBD1 or TRBD2 (6 bases each). CDR1 and CDR2 from the germline V gene are SGHAT and FQNNGV. The CDR3 has 15 amino acids. V was cut by 1 base and J by 6 bases, with 12 bases left in between. The CDR3 sequence: CASSLGGGTPGELFF. The CDR3 bases are TGTGCCAGCAGCTTAGGAGGGGGGACCCCCGGGGAGCTGTTTTTT.

In this sample, this clonotype turned up many times. The V and J genes are TRBV27 and TRBJ2-7; TRBD2 aligns across 13 bases. The trim removed 5 bases at V and 0 bases at J, leaving 4 bases unmatched. This CDR3 has 16 amino acids. Germline V lookup: CDR1 MNHEY, CDR2 SMNVEV (reference sequence). The CDR3 is CASSKTSGGLSYEQYF. The CDR3 nucleotides are TGTGCCAGCAGTAAGACTAGCGGGGGGCTCTCCTACGAGCAGTACTTC.